This entry concerns a single T cell receptor (beta chain). The sample is drawn from a study of blood T cell repertoires in COVID-19. Study information: Spain, Italy and the United States supplied samples that represented acute and convalescent COVID-19. PBMCs, B-cell-depleted T cells, or T cells were the source of the cDNA or gDNA that made up the material.

Sequenced by immunoSEQ multiplex PCR; TCRdb stores in-frame clones only, minus some. The data contain some 300,000 clones, more than 85% of them singletons. The CDR3 is 14 amino acids. The germline CDR1 and CDR2 sequences are LNHDA and SQIVND (reference sequence). Trimming left V 0 bases short and J 6 bases short, with 11 bases between. This clonotype originated in a man aged 70-80 years with acute or convalescent COVID-19. The rearrangement links TRBV19 to TRBJ1-2; D possibly corresponds to TRBD1 (6 bases). The specimen was peripheral blood. The CDR3 region has the DNA TGTGCCAGTAGTATAGATCGGGGGGCGAATGGCTACACCTTC. Translating it yields CASSIDRGANGYTF. The whole variable domain, remainder taken from reference TRBV19 and TRBJ1-2, is DGGITQSPKYLFRKEGQNVTLSCEQNLNHDAMYWYRQDPGQGLRLIYYSQIVNDFQKGDIAEGYSVSREKKESFPLTVTSAQKNPTAFYLCASSIDRGANGYTFGSGTRLTVV.